This TCR beta chain was observed in a study of T cells in Graves' hyperthyroidism and ophthalmopathy. Whole-study results and caveats: Peripheral blood also featured most of the thyroid clonotypes expanded above 0.001.

With regard to this clonotype: Its target is not known.

Germline V gene lookup returns CDR1 SGHRS and CDR2 YFSETQ. Trimming removed 5 bases at V and 0 bases at J, with 17 bases between. The CDR3 contains 16 residues. Amplified regions were TCR beta CDR3 sequences from RNA transcripts. During a first-round RT-PCR of the TCR CDR3, the HTBI primer set was used. Using its own MiXCR run on the multiplex PCR reads, TCRdb lists one record per CDR3 protein. The sample contains roughly 580,000 distinct CDR3 sequences, 46% of which appear only once. Exclusions: uncontrolled infection, other autoimmune disease, pregnancy, lactation. The diagnostic basis comprised clinical symptoms, serum thyroxine and TRAb, thyroid ultrasound and orbital computed tomography.

The sample taken for sequencing was peripheral blood or thyroid tissue (not recorded which). V gene TRBV5-1 combines with J gene TRBJ1-1; the D is unclear. The source is a woman aged 18-35 years with Graves' hyperthyroidism. CDR3 region: CASSLGSWVVNTEAFF. Written as DNA, the CDR3 is TGCGCCAGCAGTCTGGGGAGTTGGGTGGTGAACACTGAAGCTTTCTTT.